The rows below give T cell receptor beta chains drawn from one sample of a study of human thymus T cells. Repertoires were generated with immunoSEQ multiplex PCR, while TCRdb's copy carries only in-frame clones and drops some. The sample records tens of thousands of clones, 90% to 95% being singletons. The sample consisted of blood. The receptors originated from a boy in the first two years of life with a congenital heart defect but otherwise immunologically healthy. CDR3s include the opening cysteine and the closing phenylalanine or tryptophan. Fields, in order: D gene, J gene, clone size, V gene, CDR3 DNA, CDR3 protein. D genes are given only for firm matches. Only part of the rows carry a size: once, few, many, or a class if the clone is expanded.

>TRBD2|TRBJ2-3|-|TRBV9
TGTGCCAGCAGCAGGGCGGGGGGGCCTCCCCAAAGCACAGATACGCAGTATTTT
CASSRAGGPPQSTDTQYF
>-|TRBJ1-1|-|TRBV4-1
TGCGCCAGCAGCCAAGATTTGGGGTCAGGGAGGATTGCTTTCTTT
CASSQDLGSGRIAFF
>TRBD2|TRBJ2-3|once|TRBV18
TGTGCCAGCTCATCCTCGACTAGCCGCACAGATACGCAGTATTTT
CASSSSTSRTDTQYF
>-|TRBJ1-2|once|TRBV5-6
TGTGCCAGCAGCTCGGGACACTATGGCTACACCTTC
CASSSGHYGYTF
>TRBD2|TRBJ2-6|-|TRBV5-8
TGTGCCAGCAGTACCTTCCGGGGACTAGGGACTGGGGCCAACGTCCTGACTTTC
CASSTFRGLGTGANVLTF
>TRBD1|TRBJ1-6|once|TRBV30
TGTGCCTGGAGTGAGAGGACAGGGCGGAATTCACCCCTCCACTTT
CAWSERTGRNSPLHF
>-|TRBJ1-2|-|TRBV10-3
TGTGCCATCAGCCCGGACCTCTATGGCTACACCTTC
CAISPDLYGYTF
>-|TRBJ2-7|once|TRBV27
TGTGCCAGCACATCTTGGCTAGAGCCGGCCAAGGGGTGGGAGCAGTACTTC
CASTSWLEPAKGWEQYF
>-|TRBJ1-1|-|TRBV7-2
TGTGCCAGCAGCTTAGCACCGACGGGGGGGAACACTGAAGCTTTCTTT
CASSLAPTGGNTEAFF
>TRBD2|TRBJ2-1|-|TRBV4-1
TGCGCCAGCAGCCCCCCCCTAGCGGGTAGGAATGAGCAGTTCTTC
CASSPPLAGRNEQFF
>-|TRBJ2-7|-|TRBV6-5
TGTGCCAGCAGTTACGCGATCCCCGGGGGAGCCTACGAGCAGTACTTC
CASSYAIPGGAYEQYF
>-|TRBJ2-3|-|TRBV5-4
TGTGCCAGCAGCTTGGGGGTGACAGCCGCTAAAGAGTATTTT
CASSLGVTAAKEYF
>TRBD2|TRBJ2-3|-|TRBV5-1
TGCGCCAGCAGCTGGGAGGGTACTAGCACAGATACGCAGTATTTT
CASSWEGTSTDTQYF
>-|TRBJ1-2|-|TRBV6-1
TGTGCCAGCAGTGAACGGGGCGGATGGGACTATGGCTACACCTTC
CASSERGGWDYGYTF
>-|TRBJ1-2|-|TRBV1
TGCACCAGCAGCCAAGATCGGGGACACGGGCGCAGGTATGGCTACACCTTC
CTSSQDRGHGRRYGYTF
>TRBD2|TRBJ2-5|-|TRBV7-2
TGTGCCAGCAGCTTAAGAGGGCTAGCGGGGTACCAAGAGACCCAGTACTTC
CASSLRGLAGYQETQYF
>-|TRBJ2-5|-|TRBV28
TGTGCCAGCAGTCCACCGGACCTACAAGAGACCCAGTACTTC
CASSPPDLQETQYF
>TRBD2|TRBJ2-1|-|TRBV19
TGTGCCAGTAGGAGTGAACTAGCGGGAAGGAACAATGAGCAGTTCTTC
CASRSELAGRNNEQFF
>TRBD1|TRBJ2-7|-|TRBV28
TGTGCCAGCAGTCCCTGGACAGGGGCCTACGAGCAGTACTTC
CASSPWTGAYEQYF
>-|TRBJ1-2|once|TRBV21-1
TGTGCCAGCAGCATAGAGGTCAGTTATTATGGCTACACCTTC
CASSIEVSYYGYTF
>-|TRBJ1-2|few|TRBV19
TGTGCCAGTAGTATAGAGGACAGTTGGTATGGCTACACCTTC
CASSIEDSWYGYTF
>-|TRBJ2-7|-|TRBV6-6
TGTGCCAGCAGTGGGACAACTAACATTAAATACGAGCAGTACTTC
CASSGTTNIKYEQYF
>-|TRBJ2-5|-|TRBV6-1
TGTGCCAGCAGTGAAGCGCTTCGGGCACAAGAGACCCAGTACTTC
CASSEALRAQETQYF
>-|TRBJ2-7|once|TRBV12-2
TGTGCAAGTCGCTTAGCAACTCGGGCGGGAAGGATCTACGAGCAGTACTTC
CASRLATRAGRIYEQYF
>-|TRBJ2-7|-|TRBV9
TGTGCCAGCAGCGTCGGGACACATACCTACGAGCAGTACTTC
CASSVGTHTYEQYF
>-|TRBJ2-6|-|TRBV28
TGTGCCAGCAGTTTAGGGGCCCCTGGGGCCAACGTCCTGACTTTC
CASSLGAPGANVLTF
>-|TRBJ2-7|-|TRBV5-6
TGTGCCAGCAGCGCCGGAAAGGGCGAGCAGTACTTC
CASSAGKGEQYF
>-|TRBJ2-1|-|TRBV30
TGTGCCTGGAGTGCACAGGGCCTCTACAATGAGCAGTTCTTC
CAWSAQGLYNEQFF
>TRBD1|TRBJ1-2|once|TRBV4-1
TGCGCCAGCAGCGCCCGACAGGGGTCGGTGGTCTATGGCTACACCTTC
CASSARQGSVVYGYTF
>-|TRBJ1-2|-|TRBV4-2
TGTGCCAGCAGCCAAGAGGGGGCTAACTATGGCTACACCTTC
CASSQEGANYGYTF
>TRBD2|TRBJ2-1|-|TRBV28
TGTGCCAGCTTGGGGCGGGAGGGCCTCATTGAGCAGTTCTTC
CASLGREGLIEQFF
>TRBD1|TRBJ2-2|-|TRBV13
TGTGCCAGCAGCCCGGGACCCGGACAGGGGTCCACCGGGGAGCTGTTTTTT
CASSPGPGQGSTGELFF
>-|TRBJ1-3|-|TRBV19
TGTGCCAGTAGTATTGACAACTCTGGAAACACCATATATTTT
CASSIDNSGNTIYF
>-|TRBJ2-4|-|TRBV7-2
TGTGCCAGCACTTCGGGATACTTAGCCAAAAACATTCAGTACTTC
CASTSGYLAKNIQYF
>-|TRBJ2-7|-|TRBV10-3
TGTGCCATCAGTGAGAGGGGCGAGCAGTACTTC
CAISERGEQYF
>-|TRBJ2-3|-|TRBV29-1
TGCAGCGTTGGCGCACGACTAGTTAGGGATACGCAGTATTTT
CSVGARLVRDTQYF
>TRBD2|TRBJ2-7|-|TRBV13
TGTGCCAGCAGCTTAGCGGGGGGTCCGAACGAGCAGTACTTC
CASSLAGGPNEQYF
>TRBD1|TRBJ2-7|-|TRBV7-9
TGTGCCAGCAGCCCGGGACAGCCATCCTACGAGCAGTACTTC
CASSPGQPSYEQYF
>TRBD2|TRBJ2-3|-|TRBV5-1
TGCGCCAGCAGCTTGGATCCCCTAGCGGGAGTCATAGATACGCAGTATTTT
CASSLDPLAGVIDTQYF
>TRBD1|TRBJ1-1|-|TRBV5-5
TGTGCCAGCAGCTTAACGGGACAGGCTAACACTGAAGCTTTCTTT
CASSLTGQANTEAFF
>-|TRBJ2-1|-|TRBV20-1
TGCAGTGCTCACCGGGAAAAGCAGTTCTTC
CSAHREKQFF
>-|TRBJ2-5|-|TRBV6-5
TGTGCCAGCAGTTACTCGGGTAGGGGAGAGACCCAGTACTTC
CASSYSGRGETQYF
>TRBD1|TRBJ1-1|-|TRBV27
TGTGCCAGCAGTGCCATAGACAGGGTGGACACTGAAGCTTTCTTT
CASSAIDRVDTEAFF
>TRBD2|TRBJ2-7|-|TRBV13
TGTGCCAGCGGGGAGGGTAGCTCCTACGAGCAGTACTTC
CASGEGSSYEQYF
>-|TRBJ2-5|-|TRBV5-1
TGCGCCAGCAGCTTGTATCGGGGGACCCAAGAGACCCAGTACTTC
CASSLYRGTQETQYF
>TRBD2|TRBJ2-5|-|TRBV28
TGTGCCAGCAGTTTAAGGTTCCAGATGCGGGAGGGCCCCCGAGAGACCCAGTACTTC
CASSLRFQMREGPRETQYF
>-|TRBJ2-3|-|TRBV15
TGTGCCACCAGCAGTCCGAGCACAGATACGCAGTATTTT
CATSSPSTDTQYF
>-|TRBJ1-5|-|TRBV27
TGTGCCAGTCGACGAACGGCGTCATTGGGAGGGTATAGCAATCAGCCCCAGCATTTT
CASRRTASLGGYSNQPQHF
>-|TRBJ2-7|-|TRBV15
TGTGCCACCAGCAGAGAAGAGGGGCCGGGGCAGTACTTC
CATSREEGPGQYF